The 4 T cell receptor beta chains reported below all come from one sample, sequenced in a study of blood T cell repertoires in COVID-19. Measured with immunoSEQ multiplex PCR; TCRdb has only the in-frame clones, and not every one. The table has about 84,000 clones, around four fifths seen once. What was sequenced was peripheral blood. The receptors originated from a man of 80 years or more with active or convalescent COVID-19.

V and J are TRBV10-3 and TRBJ1-2; D might be TRBD1 (6 bases). This CDR3 is built from 12 residues. Germline CDR1 ENHRY, CDR2 SYGVKD. With 9 bases removed from V and 5 bases from J, the gap between germline ends came to 13 bases. Written as DNA, the CDR3 is TGTGCCATAGGGGATCAGGGGTATGGCTACACCTTC. This codes for CAIGDQGYGYTF.

This sequence joins TRBV11-2 and TRBJ1-6; 9 bases align to TRBD1. The CDR3 runs to 15 residues. Germline V gene data show CDR1 as SGHAT and CDR2 as FQNNGV. Unmatched junction bases numbered 7, after V lost 4 bases and J lost 9 bases. CDR3 in DNA: TGTGCCAGCAGCTCCTGGGACAGGGTGATTTCACCCCTCCACTTT. It is translated as CASSSWDRVISPLHF.

The chain is built from TRBV30 and TRBJ2-3; 13 positions match TRBD2. The CDR3 length is 20 residues. J gave up 5 bases and V 4 bases, and 21 bases lay outside the gene matches. The germline gives CDR1 GTSNPN, CDR2 SVGIG (reference sequence). The CDR3 reads CAWKTPGLAGRGTLGDTQYF. CDR3 DNA: TGTGCCTGGAAAACACCGGGACTAGCGGGAAGAGGTACGCTTGGAGATACGCAGTATTTT.

The genes are TRBV7-8 and TRBJ1-2; D ambiguous. V dropped 5 bases and J dropped 4 bases, with 14 bases sitting between them. Germline-derived CDR1 and CDR2 are SGHVS and FQNEAQ. The CDR3 spans 14 residues. CDR3 sequence: CASSPPRWLYGYTF. CDR3 coding DNA: TGTGCCAGCAGCCCTCCGCGGTGGCTCTATGGCTACACCTTC.